The source of this TCR beta chain is a study of T cells in Graves' hyperthyroidism and ophthalmopathy. Comment on this clonotype: A read error is possible here, since a much larger clone lies one base away.

The CDR3 totals 15 residues. Germline lookup yields CDR1 DFQATT and CDR2 SNEGSKA (reference sequence). V was trimmed by 6 bases and J by 2 bases, leaving 18 bases between them. Amplified TCR beta CDR3 regions derived from RNA transcripts. The HTBI primer set served for first-round RT-PCR of the TCR CDR3. TCRdb recomputed calls from the multiplex PCR reads with MiXCR, one row per CDR3 protein. This table holds 340,000 or so distinct CDR3 sequences, around a sixth found once. What was sequenced was blood. This sequence joins TRBV20-1 and TRBJ2-3; maybe TRBD2 (6 bases). The clonotype originates from a woman in her fifties or sixties with Graves' hyperthyroidism. CDR3 loop: CSAGGGGDLTDTQYF. The CDR3 DNA reads TGCAGTGCGGGCGGTGGCGGGGACCTCACAGATACGCAGTATTTT.